These T cell receptor beta chains were read from a single sample in a study of lymphopenia after photon versus proton radiotherapy. The assay was immunoSEQ multiplex PCR, and TCRdb's table has in-frame clones only and misses some. The repertoire has 60,000 or so clones, around 85% of them found once; the top ten carry 2% to 3%. This material consisted of peripheral blood, taken from a patient treated with photon-based radiotherapy. These receptor sequences come from a man between 35 and 55 years old with gastric cancer. The CDR3 runs from the conserved cysteine through the conserved F or W. A D gene is named only where the DNA matches it firmly. Some rows mark clone size as missing; the rest say once, few, many or name a class of expanded clone.

j_call clone_size d_call v_call cdr3_aa cdr3_nt
TRBJ2-7 . . TRBV4-2 CASSQAEGPYEQYF TGTGCCAGCAGCCAGGCCGAAGGACCCTACGAGCAGTACTTC
TRBJ2-3 . TRBD2 TRBV10-3 CAISESGGGTTDTQYF TGTGCCATCAGTGAGTCTGGCGGGGGGACCACAGATACGCAGTATTTT
TRBJ2-2 . TRBD2 TRBV27 CASSFIAGANTGELFF TGTGCCAGCAGTTTCATAGCGGGGGCGAACACCGGGGAGCTGTTTTTT
TRBJ1-2 . . TRBV7-3 CASSPDSTGGSYGYTF TGTGCCAGCAGCCCAGATTCGACAGGCGGGAGCTATGGCTACACCTTC
TRBJ2-1 . . TRBV6-5 CASSENGNNEQFF TGTGCCAGCAGTGAAAACGGGAACAATGAGCAGTTCTTC
TRBJ1-1 . TRBD1 TRBV7-3 CASSLPGGTEAFF TGTGCCAGCAGCTTACCAGGGGGCACTGAAGCTTTCTTT
TRBJ2-3 . TRBD2 TRBV9 CASSSRVGLAGDTQYF TGTGCCAGCAGCTCCAGGGTGGGACTAGCGGGGGATACGCAGTATTTT
TRBJ1-1 . . TRBV9 CASSDGGGPAKNTEAFF TGTGCCAGCAGCGATGGGGGCGGCCCGGCAAAGAACACTGAAGCTTTCTTT
TRBJ2-3 . TRBD2 TRBV5-6 CASSREGSGGFPDTQYF TGTGCCAGCAGCAGGGAGGGTAGCGGGGGGTTTCCAGATACGCAGTATTTT
TRBJ2-3 . TRBD1 TRBV5-4 CASNDYGTGRPDTQYF TGTGCCAGCAACGACTATGGGACAGGGCGGCCAGATACGCAGTATTTT
TRBJ2-1 . . TRBV27 CASRRQPNSYNEQFF TGTGCCAGCAGAAGACAACCAAACTCCTACAATGAGCAGTTCTTC
TRBJ2-4 . . TRBV13 CASSLTDGENIQYF TGTGCCAGCAGCTTAACGGACGGGGAAAACATTCAGTACTTC
TRBJ2-1 . . TRBV19 CASSIDLFGQFNEQFF TGTGCCAGTAGTATAGATCTATTCGGGCAGTTCAATGAGCAGTTCTTC
TRBJ1-1 . . TRBV9 CASSPTRVSQTEAFF TGTGCCAGCAGCCCCACTCGAGTAAGTCAGACTGAAGCTTTCTTT
TRBJ2-7 once . TRBV6-5 CASSSFGTYEQYF TGTGCCAGCAGTTCCTTCGGGACTTACGAGCAGTACTTC
TRBJ2-1 . . TRBV18 CASSPRPTAGIHNEQFF TGTGCCAGCTCACCACGTCCTACGGCGGGGATCCACAATGAGCAGTTCTTC